The rows below give T cell receptor beta chains drawn from one sample of a study of T cells in Graves' hyperthyroidism and ophthalmopathy. TCRdb re-derived calls from the multiplex PCR reads in MiXCR, one entry per CDR3 protein. This table has hundreds of thousands of distinct CDR3 sequences, around 46% appearing once. The sequencing sample was made of peripheral blood or thyroid tissue (not recorded which). These receptor sequences come from a woman aged 18 to 35 with Graves' hyperthyroidism. The CDR3 runs from the conserved cysteine through the conserved F or W. Fields, in order: J gene, clone size, V gene, CDR3 protein. Size tells how often a clone was seen (once, few, many) or the class of an expanded clone, and some rows leave it out.

j_gene: TRBJ1-2
abundance: -
v_gene: TRBV12-3/TRBV12-4
CDR3aa: CASSFGTGAPYGYTF

j_gene: TRBJ1-5
abundance: -
v_gene: TRBV2
CDR3aa: CASSPTGLGGQPQHF

j_gene: TRBJ2-7
abundance: -
v_gene: TRBV19
CDR3aa: CASSRGTSSYEQYF

j_gene: TRBJ2-5
abundance: few
v_gene: TRBV7-2
CDR3aa: CASSLEGSRLQETQYF

j_gene: TRBJ1-5
abundance: few
v_gene: TRBV2
CDR3aa: CASQRSLRNNQPQHF

j_gene: TRBJ1-4
abundance: -
v_gene: TRBV2
CDR3aa: CASKDREDEKLFF

j_gene: TRBJ1-6
abundance: many
v_gene: TRBV7-2
CDR3aa: CASSLGHLTNSPLHF

j_gene: TRBJ2-7
abundance: many
v_gene: TRBV29-1
CDR3aa: CSVVAQGPYEQYF

j_gene: TRBJ2-7
abundance: -
v_gene: TRBV20-1
CDR3aa: CSASGRAVNEQYF

j_gene: TRBJ2-7
abundance: -
v_gene: TRBV5-4
CDR3aa: CASSQGASLGEQYF

j_gene: TRBJ1-1
abundance: -
v_gene: TRBV7-9
CDR3aa: CASSLIPGRGGTEAFF

j_gene: TRBJ2-3
abundance: -
v_gene: TRBV2
CDR3aa: CASTPRTGSTDTQYF

j_gene: TRBJ2-7
abundance: -
v_gene: TRBV2
CDR3aa: CASSLQTGNEQYF

j_gene: TRBJ1-5
abundance: many
v_gene: TRBV29-1
CDR3aa: CSVEAADAVEPQHF

j_gene: TRBJ1-6
abundance: -
v_gene: TRBV4-1
CDR3aa: CASSQGVDLTYNSPLHF

j_gene: TRBJ2-5
abundance: few
v_gene: TRBV10-3
CDR3aa: CASSPTPWGAQETQYF

j_gene: TRBJ2-5
abundance: many
v_gene: TRBV7-8
CDR3aa: CASRRPRTGGGTQYF

j_gene: TRBJ2-7
abundance: -
v_gene: TRBV10-3
CDR3aa: CAISSGRGYEQYF

j_gene: TRBJ2-2
abundance: -
v_gene: TRBV7-8
CDR3aa: CASSWGGTTGELFF

j_gene: TRBJ2-5
abundance: many
v_gene: TRBV2
CDR3aa: CASTRQQETQYF

j_gene: TRBJ1-5
abundance: -
v_gene: TRBV2
CDR3aa: CASRKWDRGINQPQHF

j_gene: TRBJ2-2
abundance: -
v_gene: TRBV24-1
CDR3aa: CATSDLPINTGELFF

j_gene: TRBJ1-5
abundance: many
v_gene: TRBV24-1
CDR3aa: CATIIRGQDQPQHF

j_gene: TRBJ2-5
abundance: -
v_gene: TRBV7-3
CDR3aa: CATGGGIQPQYF

j_gene: TRBJ2-5
abundance: -
v_gene: TRBV7-9
CDR3aa: CASSLGLAGGSQETQYF

j_gene: TRBJ1-3
abundance: many
v_gene: TRBV7-8
CDR3aa: CASSLGREYSGNTIYF

j_gene: TRBJ2-5
abundance: few
v_gene: TRBV20-1
CDR3aa: CSAYPGQGGKTQYF

j_gene: TRBJ1-2
abundance: few
v_gene: TRBV7-8
CDR3aa: CASSLGARGQGYTF

j_gene: TRBJ1-1
abundance: few
v_gene: TRBV5-1
CDR3aa: CASSFSTLLNTEAFF

j_gene: TRBJ1-2
abundance: few
v_gene: TRBV2
CDR3aa: CASSPRDPSRYTF

j_gene: TRBJ2-7
abundance: -
v_gene: TRBV2
CDR3aa: CASFKTSSYEQYF

j_gene: TRBJ1-2
abundance: -
v_gene: TRBV20-1
CDR3aa: CSARESGQGGSYGYTF

j_gene: TRBJ1-1
abundance: -
v_gene: TRBV7-2
CDR3aa: CTSSPGQDEAFF

j_gene: TRBJ2-5
abundance: few
v_gene: TRBV7-9
CDR3aa: CASSLGTSGSPQETQYF

j_gene: TRBJ1-2
abundance: few
v_gene: TRBV10-3
CDR3aa: CASSDQGHGYTF

j_gene: TRBJ1-1
abundance: -
v_gene: TRBV25-1
CDR3aa: CASRHRDAVNTEAFF

j_gene: TRBJ2-5
abundance: -
v_gene: TRBV7-2
CDR3aa: CASSLTKGYQETQYF

j_gene: TRBJ1-2
abundance: -
v_gene: TRBV2
CDR3aa: CARALGGRGYTF

j_gene: TRBJ2-2
abundance: few
v_gene: TRBV7-6
CDR3aa: CASSPADRVGTGELFF

j_gene: TRBJ2-7
abundance: -
v_gene: TRBV6-5
CDR3aa: CASSYGHLFSYEQYF

j_gene: TRBJ2-7
abundance: -
v_gene: TRBV20-1
CDR3aa: CSANRDYNYEQYF

j_gene: TRBJ2-7
abundance: -
v_gene: TRBV10-3
CDR3aa: CASSSPGGPGYEQYF

j_gene: TRBJ2-7
abundance: -
v_gene: TRBV5-1
CDR3aa: CASSSTSGRALSNEQYF

j_gene: TRBJ1-1
abundance: once
v_gene: TRBV4-3
CDR3aa: CASSQSADRLNTEAFF

j_gene: TRBJ2-5
abundance: few
v_gene: TRBV20-1
CDR3aa: CSAGDRDHQETQYF

j_gene: TRBJ1-2
abundance: few
v_gene: TRBV5-1
CDR3aa: CASSLSTGYGYTF

j_gene: TRBJ2-5
abundance: -
v_gene: TRBV24-1
CDR3aa: CASSLRQGGRETQYF

j_gene: TRBJ2-7
abundance: -
v_gene: TRBV7-9
CDR3aa: CASSPSQGAISSAAYEQYF

j_gene: TRBJ1-2
abundance: -
v_gene: TRBV12-3/TRBV12-4
CDR3aa: CASSTQALYGYTF

j_gene: TRBJ2-7
abundance: -
v_gene: TRBV7-3
CDR3aa: CASNPREKPYEQYF

j_gene: TRBJ2-7
abundance: -
v_gene: TRBV20-1
CDR3aa: CSAIDRGSYEQYF

j_gene: TRBJ1-2
abundance: -
v_gene: TRBV10-3
CDR3aa: CAISGRAHYGYTF

j_gene: TRBJ2-7
abundance: many
v_gene: TRBV10-2
CDR3aa: CASSDMRNEQYF

j_gene: TRBJ2-5
abundance: few
v_gene: TRBV13
CDR3aa: CASSSDRVRGETQYF

j_gene: TRBJ2-5
abundance: -
v_gene: TRBV24-1
CDR3aa: CATSEAGAPQGTQYF